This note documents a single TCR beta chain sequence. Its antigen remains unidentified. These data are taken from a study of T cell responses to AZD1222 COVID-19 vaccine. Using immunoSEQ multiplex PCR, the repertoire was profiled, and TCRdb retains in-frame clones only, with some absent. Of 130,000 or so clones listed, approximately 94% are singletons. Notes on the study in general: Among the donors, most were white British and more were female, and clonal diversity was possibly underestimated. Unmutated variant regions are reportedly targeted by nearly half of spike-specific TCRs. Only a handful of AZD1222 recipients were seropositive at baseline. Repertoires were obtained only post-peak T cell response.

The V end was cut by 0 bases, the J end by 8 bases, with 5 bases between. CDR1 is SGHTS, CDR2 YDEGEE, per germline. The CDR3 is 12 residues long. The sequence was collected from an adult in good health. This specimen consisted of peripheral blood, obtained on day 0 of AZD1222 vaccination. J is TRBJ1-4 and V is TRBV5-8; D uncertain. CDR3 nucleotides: TGTGCCAGCAGCTTGGACAGCGAAAAACTGTTTTTT. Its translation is CASSLDSEKLFF.